This entry lists 8 T cell receptor beta chains sequenced from one sample in a study of OX40 agonist ivuxolimab in advanced cancers. Libraries were prepared by immunoSEQ multiplex PCR; TCRdb keeps only in-frame clonotypes and omits some of them. The repertoire holds about 120,000 clones, with approximately 89% as singletons. This sample comprised CD4+ or CD8+ T cells sorted from blood, obtained in a trial of the OX40 agonist ivuxolimab. Receptors were obtained from an adult with an advanced solid tumor such as melanoma, head and neck, liver or kidney cancer.

The chain uses TRBV19 and TRBJ1-5; D ambiguous. V shed 4 bases and J shed 6 bases, with 13 bases lying between them. The CDR3 is made up of 14 amino acids. Germline CDR1 LNHDA, CDR2 SQIVND (reference sequence). The CDR3 reads CASSTPGERQPQHF. The CDR3 nucleotides read TGTGCCAGTAGTACGCCGGGCGAGCGTCAGCCCCAGCATTTT.

The V and J genes are TRBV18 and TRBJ2-3; no definite D call. This CDR3 is built from 13 residues. V was clipped by 5 bases and J by 0 bases, with 6 bases between them. Germline CDR1 and CDR2: KGHSH and LQKENI. CDR3 nucleotide sequence: TGTGCCAGCTCAGCCCATAGCACAGATACGCAGTATTTT. This sequence encodes CASSAHSTDTQYF.

This rearrangement joins TRBV7-2 to TRBJ1-4; unclear D gene. The V gene's germline CDR1 is SGHTA and CDR2 FQGNSA. Trimming stripped 0 bases from V and 8 bases from J, with 7 bases between. The CDR3 spans 13 residues. The CDR3 sequence is CASSLAPQEKLFF. CDR3 nucleotides: TGTGCCAGCAGCTTAGCGCCCCAAGAAAAACTGTTTTTT.

The chain uses TRBV2 and TRBJ1-1; TRBD1 might be the D (5 bases). This CDR3 has 15 amino acids. Germline V gives CDR1 SNHLY, CDR2 FYNNEI. Deletions cut 7 bases from V and 0 bases from J, with 15 bases between. The CDR3 bases are TGTGCCAGCACCTTAGTGGGGGGGATGAACACTGAAGCTTTCTTT. Protein: CASTLVGGMNTEAFF. The variable domain in full, with the rest retrieved from reference TRBV2 and TRBJ1-1, is EPEVTQTPSHQVTQMGQEVILRCVPISNHLYFYWYRQILGQKVEFLVSFYNNEISEKSEIFDDQFSVERPDGSNFTLKIRSTKLEDSAMYFCASTLVGGMNTEAFFGQGTRLTVV.

This chain joins TRBV12-5 and TRBJ2-1; D assignment may be TRBD1 or TRBD2 (6 bases each). In germline, CDR1 is LGHNT, CDR2 FRNRAP. The CDR3 has 13 amino acids. V was shortened by 3 bases and J by 6 bases, with 9 bases between the two germline ends. CDR3 in DNA: TGTGCTAGTGGTTTTTCGGGGGCCAATGAGCAGTTCTTC. It is translated as CASGFSGANEQFF.

The chain recombines TRBV18 with TRBJ1-1; D is uncertain. CDR1 and CDR2 (germline): KGHSH, LQKENI. The V end lost 4 bases, the J end lost 7 bases, and 19 bases lay between the germline ends. This CDR3 is built from 15 residues. This chain's CDR3 is CASSRDGRRSGEAFF. The CDR3 bases are TGTGCCAGCTCACGCGATGGGAGGCGAAGTGGTGAAGCTTTCTTT.

This clone showed up just a few times. V is TRBV9 and J is TRBJ2-7, with 11 bases identical to TRBD2. With 4 bases clipped from V and 0 bases from J, the junction kept 3 bases outside the gene matches. This CDR3 contains 15 residues. CDR1 is SGDLS and CDR2 is YYNGEE in the germline V gene. CDR3 nucleotides: TGTGCCAGCAGCCCTACTAGCGGGAGCTCCTACGAGCAGTACTTC. Its protein product is CASSPTSGSSYEQYF.

The chain combines TRBV6-5 with TRBJ1-5; the D is unclear. The CDR3 is 14 residues long. V was pared by 6 bases and J by 6 bases, with 15 bases between. Germline V gene lookup returns CDR1 MNHEY and CDR2 SVGAGI. The CDR3 loop is CASSANDRGQPQHF. CDR3 sequence (DNA): TGTGCCAGCAGCGCAAACGACCGTGGTCAGCCCCAGCATTTT.